This T cell receptor (beta chain) was recorded in a study of OX40 agonist ivuxolimab in advanced cancers. Looking at the study overall: Three patients, one with hepatocellular carcinoma and two with cutaneous melanoma, responded partially. Points from the study as a whole: Expanded clones belonging to CD8+ T cells outnumbered, on average, those of CD4+.

As to this clone: Its specificity is unknown.

CDR3 length: 13 residues. Data came from immunoSEQ multiplex PCR; TCRdb stores just in-frame clones and leaves some out. The data hold about 70,000 clones, with roughly 80% observed a single time. Autoimmune disease history or systemic immunosuppression was exclusionary. The sample consisted of CD4+ or CD8+ T cells sorted from blood, taken in a trial of the OX40 agonist ivuxolimab. The V gene is TRBV21-1, the J gene TRBJ2-7; TRBD1, the table's D call, lacks a check against the DNA. TRBV21-1 has pseudogene status. This TCR came from an adult with an advanced solid tumor such as melanoma, head and neck, liver or kidney cancer. The CDR3 sequence is CASSNSVPPEQYF. CDR3 nucleotide sequence: TGTGCCAGCAGCAATTCAGTCCCTCCCGAGCAGTACTTC.